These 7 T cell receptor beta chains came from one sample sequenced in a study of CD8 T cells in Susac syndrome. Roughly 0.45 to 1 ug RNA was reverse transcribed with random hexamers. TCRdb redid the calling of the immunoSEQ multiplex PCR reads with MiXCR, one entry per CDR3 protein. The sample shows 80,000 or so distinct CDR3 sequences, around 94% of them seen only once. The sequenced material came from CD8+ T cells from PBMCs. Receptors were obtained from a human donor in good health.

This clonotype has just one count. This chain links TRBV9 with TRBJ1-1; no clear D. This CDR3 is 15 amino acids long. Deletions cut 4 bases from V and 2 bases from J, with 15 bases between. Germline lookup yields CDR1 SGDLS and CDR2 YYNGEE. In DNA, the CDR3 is TGTGCCAGCAGCACCCTACGTGGAGTAAACACTGAAGCTTTCTTT. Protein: CASSTLRGVNTEAFF.

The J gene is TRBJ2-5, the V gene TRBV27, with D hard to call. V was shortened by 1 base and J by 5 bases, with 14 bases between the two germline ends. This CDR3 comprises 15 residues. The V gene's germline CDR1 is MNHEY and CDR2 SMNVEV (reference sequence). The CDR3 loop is CASSLFSRTPETQYF. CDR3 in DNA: TGTGCCAGCAGTTTATTTAGCCGGACCCCGGAGACCCAGTACTTC.

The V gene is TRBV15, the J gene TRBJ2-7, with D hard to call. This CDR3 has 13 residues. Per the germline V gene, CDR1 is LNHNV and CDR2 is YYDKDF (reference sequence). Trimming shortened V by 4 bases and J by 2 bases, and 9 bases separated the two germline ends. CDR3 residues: CATSITWTYEQYV. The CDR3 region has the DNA TGTGCCACCAGCATTACTTGGACCTACGAGCAGTACGTC.

The CDR3 spells CASSWAAEAFF. CDR3 nucleotides: TGTGCCAGTAGTTGGGCTGCTGAAGCTTTCTTT. The chain has TRBV19 and TRBJ1-1, with D unclear. This CDR3 region has 11 residues. The V gene lost 5 bases and the J gene lost 6 bases, with 7 bases spanning the gap. In germline, CDR1 is LNHDA, CDR2 SQIVND (reference sequence).

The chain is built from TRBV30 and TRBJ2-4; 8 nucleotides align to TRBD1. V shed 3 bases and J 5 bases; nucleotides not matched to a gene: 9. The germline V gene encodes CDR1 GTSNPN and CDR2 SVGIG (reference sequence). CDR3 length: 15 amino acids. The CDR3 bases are TGTGCCTGGAGCATAGAGGACAGGGAGGAAAACATTCAGTACTTC. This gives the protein CAWSIEDREENIQYF.

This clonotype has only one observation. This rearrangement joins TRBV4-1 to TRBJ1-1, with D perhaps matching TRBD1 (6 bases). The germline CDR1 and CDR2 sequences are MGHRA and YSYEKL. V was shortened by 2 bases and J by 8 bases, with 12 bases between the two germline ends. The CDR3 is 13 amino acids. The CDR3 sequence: CASSQQTQGEAFF. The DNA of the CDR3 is TGCGCCAGCAGCCAACAGACACAGGGAGAAGCTTTCTTT.

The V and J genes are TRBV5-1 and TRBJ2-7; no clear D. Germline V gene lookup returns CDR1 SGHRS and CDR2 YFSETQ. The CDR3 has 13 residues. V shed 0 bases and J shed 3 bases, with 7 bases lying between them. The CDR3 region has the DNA TGCGCCAGCAGCTTGGGCTTTGACTACGAGCAGTACGTC. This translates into CASSLGFDYEQYV.